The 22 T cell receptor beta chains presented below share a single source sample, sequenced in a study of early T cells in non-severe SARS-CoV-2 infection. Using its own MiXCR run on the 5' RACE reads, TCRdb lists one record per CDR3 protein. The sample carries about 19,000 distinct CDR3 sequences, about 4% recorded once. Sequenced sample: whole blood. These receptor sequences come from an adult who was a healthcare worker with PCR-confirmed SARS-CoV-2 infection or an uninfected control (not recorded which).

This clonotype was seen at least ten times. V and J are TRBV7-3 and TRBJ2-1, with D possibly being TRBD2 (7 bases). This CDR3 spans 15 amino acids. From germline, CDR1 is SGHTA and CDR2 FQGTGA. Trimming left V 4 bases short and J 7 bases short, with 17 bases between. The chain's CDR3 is CASSSTGGRINEQFF. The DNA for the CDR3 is TGTGCCAGCAGCTCCACCGGGGGGCGCATTAATGAGCAGTTCTTC.

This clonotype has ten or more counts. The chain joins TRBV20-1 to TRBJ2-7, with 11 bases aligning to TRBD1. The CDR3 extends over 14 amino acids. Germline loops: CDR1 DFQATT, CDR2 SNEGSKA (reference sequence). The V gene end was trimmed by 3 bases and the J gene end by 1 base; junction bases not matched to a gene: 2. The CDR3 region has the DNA TGCAGTGCTAGGCGGGACAGGGGGTCCTACGAGCAGTACTTC. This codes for CSARRDRGSYEQYF.

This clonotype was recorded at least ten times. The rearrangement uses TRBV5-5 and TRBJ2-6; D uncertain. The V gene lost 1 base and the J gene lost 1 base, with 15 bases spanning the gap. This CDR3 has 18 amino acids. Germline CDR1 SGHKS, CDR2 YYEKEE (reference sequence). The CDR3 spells CASSLMAADGSGANVLTF. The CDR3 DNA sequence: TGTGCCAGCAGCTTGATGGCAGCTGACGGGTCTGGGGCCAACGTCCTGACTTTC.

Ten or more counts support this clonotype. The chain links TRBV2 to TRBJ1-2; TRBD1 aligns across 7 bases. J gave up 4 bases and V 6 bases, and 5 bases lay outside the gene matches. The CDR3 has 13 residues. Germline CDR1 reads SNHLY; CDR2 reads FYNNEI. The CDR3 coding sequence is TGTGCCAGCAGGCCGGGACAGAGCTATGGCTACACCTTC. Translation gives CASRPGQSYGYTF.

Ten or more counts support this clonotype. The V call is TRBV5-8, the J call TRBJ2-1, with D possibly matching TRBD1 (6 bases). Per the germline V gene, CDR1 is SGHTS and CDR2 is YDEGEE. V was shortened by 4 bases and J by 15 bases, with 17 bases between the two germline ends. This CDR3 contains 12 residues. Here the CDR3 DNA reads TGTGCCAGCAGCCCAAGGACAGTTTTTAGGTTCTTC. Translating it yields CASSPRTVFRFF. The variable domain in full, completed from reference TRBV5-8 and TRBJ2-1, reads EAGVTQSPTHLIKTRGQQATLRCSPISGHTSVYWYQQALGLGLQFLLWYDEGEERNRGNFPPRFSGRQFPNYSSELNVNALELEDSALYLCASSPRTVFRFFGPGTRLTVL.

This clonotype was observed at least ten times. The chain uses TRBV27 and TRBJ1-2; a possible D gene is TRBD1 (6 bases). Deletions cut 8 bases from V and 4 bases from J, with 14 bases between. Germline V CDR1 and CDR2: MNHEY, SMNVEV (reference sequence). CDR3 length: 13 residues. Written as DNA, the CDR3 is TGTGCCAGCCGCGACAGGTTATTCTATGGCTACACCTTC. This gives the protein CASRDRLFYGYTF.

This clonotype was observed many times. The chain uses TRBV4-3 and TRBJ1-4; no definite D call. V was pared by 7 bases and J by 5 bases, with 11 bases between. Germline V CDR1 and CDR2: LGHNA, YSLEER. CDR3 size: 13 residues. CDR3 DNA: TGCGCCAGCACCGTACGCCTGAATGAAAAACTGTTTTTT. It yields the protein CASTVRLNEKLFF.

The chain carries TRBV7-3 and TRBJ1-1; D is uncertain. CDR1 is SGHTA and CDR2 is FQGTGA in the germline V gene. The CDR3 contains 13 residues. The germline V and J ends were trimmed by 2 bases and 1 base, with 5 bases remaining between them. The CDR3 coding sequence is TGTGCCAGCAGCTTAGCCAGGAACACTGAAGCTTTCTTT. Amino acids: CASSLARNTEAFF.

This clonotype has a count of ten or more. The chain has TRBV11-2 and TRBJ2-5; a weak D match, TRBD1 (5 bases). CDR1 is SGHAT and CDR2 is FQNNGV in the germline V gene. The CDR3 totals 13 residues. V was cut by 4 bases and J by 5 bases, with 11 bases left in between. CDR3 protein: CASSSDNRETQYF. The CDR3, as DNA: TGTGCCAGCAGCTCGGACAATCGGGAGACCCAGTACTTC.

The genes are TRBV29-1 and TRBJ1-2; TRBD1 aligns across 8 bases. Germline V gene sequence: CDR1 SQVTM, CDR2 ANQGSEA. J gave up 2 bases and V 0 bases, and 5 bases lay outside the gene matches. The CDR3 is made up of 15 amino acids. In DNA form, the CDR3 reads TGCAGCGTTGAAGATAGGACAGGGTCGAACTATGGCTACACCTTC. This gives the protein CSVEDRTGSNYGYTF.

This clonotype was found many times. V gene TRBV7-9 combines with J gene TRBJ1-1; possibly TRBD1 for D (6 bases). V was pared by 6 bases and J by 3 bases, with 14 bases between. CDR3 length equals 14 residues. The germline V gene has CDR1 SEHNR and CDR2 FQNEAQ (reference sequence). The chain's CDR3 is CASSRTGTDTEAFF. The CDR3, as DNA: TGTGCCAGCAGTCGAACAGGGACGGACACTGAAGCTTTCTTT.

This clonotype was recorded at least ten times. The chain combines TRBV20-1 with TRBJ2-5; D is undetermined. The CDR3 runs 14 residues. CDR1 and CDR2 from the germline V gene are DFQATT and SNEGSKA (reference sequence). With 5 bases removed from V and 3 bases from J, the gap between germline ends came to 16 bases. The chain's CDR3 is CSASPPPREETQYF. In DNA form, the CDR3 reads TGCAGTGCTTCCCCCCCTCCTCGCGAAGAGACCCAGTACTTC.

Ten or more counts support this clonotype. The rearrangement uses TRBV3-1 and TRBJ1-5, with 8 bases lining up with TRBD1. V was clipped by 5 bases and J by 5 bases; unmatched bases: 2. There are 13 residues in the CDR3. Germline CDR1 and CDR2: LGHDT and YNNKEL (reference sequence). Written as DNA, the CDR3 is TGTGCCAGCAGCGGGACAGGTGATCAGCCCCAGCATTTT. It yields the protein CASSGTGDQPQHF. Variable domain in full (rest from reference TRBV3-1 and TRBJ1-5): DTAVSQTPKYLVTQMGNDKSIKCEQNLGHDTMYWYKQDSKKFLKIMFSYNNKELIINETVPNRFSPKSPDKAHLNLHINSLELGDSAVYFCASSGTGDQPQHFGDGTRLSIL.

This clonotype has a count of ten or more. The CDR3: CSASLRTPPETQYF. The CDR3, as DNA: TGCAGTGCCTCATTACGGACTCCCCCGGAGACCCAGTACTTC. The chain recombines TRBV20-1 with TRBJ2-5, with D perhaps TRBD2 (5 bases). The CDR3 length is 14 residues. Trimming took 6 bases from V and 5 from J, leaving 19 bases between them. In germline, CDR1 is DFQATT, CDR2 SNEGSKA (reference sequence).

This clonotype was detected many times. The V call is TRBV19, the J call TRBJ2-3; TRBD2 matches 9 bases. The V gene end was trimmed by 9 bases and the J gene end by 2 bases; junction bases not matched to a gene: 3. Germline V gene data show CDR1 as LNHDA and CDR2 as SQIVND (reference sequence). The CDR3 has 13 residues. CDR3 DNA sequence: TGTGCCAGCCGACTAGCGGACACAGATACGCAGTATTTT. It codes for CASRLADTDTQYF.

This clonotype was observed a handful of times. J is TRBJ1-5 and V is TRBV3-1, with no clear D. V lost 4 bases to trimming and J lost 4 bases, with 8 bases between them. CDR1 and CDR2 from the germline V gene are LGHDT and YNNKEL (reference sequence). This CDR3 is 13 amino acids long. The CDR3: CASSRGFNQPQHF. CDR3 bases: TGTGCCAGCAGCCGAGGGTTTAATCAGCCCCAGCATTTT.

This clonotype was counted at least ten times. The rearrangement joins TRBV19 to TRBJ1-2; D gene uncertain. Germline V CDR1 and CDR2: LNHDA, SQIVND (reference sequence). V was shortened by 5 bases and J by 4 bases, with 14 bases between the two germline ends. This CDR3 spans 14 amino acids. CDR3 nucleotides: TGTGCCAGTAGTCCAGTAGGCAGCACCTATGGCTACACCTTC. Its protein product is CASSPVGSTYGYTF.

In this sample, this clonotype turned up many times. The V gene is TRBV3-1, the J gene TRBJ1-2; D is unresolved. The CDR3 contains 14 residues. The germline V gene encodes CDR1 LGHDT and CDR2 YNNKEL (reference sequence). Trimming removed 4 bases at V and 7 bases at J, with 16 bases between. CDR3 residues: CASSPPEAFRGYTF. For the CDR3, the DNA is TGTGCCAGCAGCCCCCCGGAAGCCTTTCGTGGCTACACCTTC.

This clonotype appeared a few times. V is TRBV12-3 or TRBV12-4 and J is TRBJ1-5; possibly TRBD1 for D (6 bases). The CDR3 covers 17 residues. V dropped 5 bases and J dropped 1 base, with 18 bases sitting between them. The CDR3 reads CASSLLTTGLSNQPQHF. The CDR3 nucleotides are TGTGCCAGCAGTCTTCTAACGACAGGCCTAAGCAATCAGCCCCAGCATTTT.

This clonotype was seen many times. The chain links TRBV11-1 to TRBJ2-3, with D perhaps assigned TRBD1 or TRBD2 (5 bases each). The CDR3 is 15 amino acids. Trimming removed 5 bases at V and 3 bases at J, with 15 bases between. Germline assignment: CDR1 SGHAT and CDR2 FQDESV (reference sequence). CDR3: CASSPSGTRTDTQYF. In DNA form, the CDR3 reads TGTGCCAGCAGCCCTTCCGGGACCAGAACAGATACGCAGTATTTT.

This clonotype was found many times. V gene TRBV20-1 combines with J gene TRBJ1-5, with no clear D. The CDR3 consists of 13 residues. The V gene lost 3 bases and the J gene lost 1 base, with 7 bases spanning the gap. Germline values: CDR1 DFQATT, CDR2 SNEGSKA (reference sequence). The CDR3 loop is CSARWQSNQPQHF. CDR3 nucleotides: TGCAGTGCTAGGTGGCAGAGCAATCAGCCCCAGCATTTT.

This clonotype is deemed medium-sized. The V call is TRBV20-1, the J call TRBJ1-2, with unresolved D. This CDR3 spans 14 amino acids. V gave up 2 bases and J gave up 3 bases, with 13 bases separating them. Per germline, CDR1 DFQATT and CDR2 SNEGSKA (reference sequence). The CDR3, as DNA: TGCAGTGCTAGACCCTTACAGTCCTACTATGGCTACACCTTC. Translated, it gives CSARPLQSYYGYTF.